The 29 T cell receptor beta chains given below trace back to one sample, sequenced in a study of sequential checkpoint blockade in melanoma. The treatment denotes: randomized to nivolumab then ipilimumab (arm A) or the reverse (arm B). Sequencing used immunoSEQ multiplex PCR; TCRdb keeps in-frame clones, though not all of them. The sample has 6,500 to 9,000 clones; roughly a quarter are singletons. The sequencing used tumor tissue (inferred from file names), collected from a patient given nivolumab and ipilimumab in sequence. The receptors stem from a human donor with melanoma.

This chain joins TRBV19 and TRBJ1-5, with D unresolved. Trimming pared 5 bases from V and 4 bases from J, leaving 9 bases between. Germline V gene data show CDR1 as LNHDA and CDR2 as SQIVND (reference sequence). The CDR3 sequence is 13 residues long. CDR3 residues: CASSVQRNQPQHF. In DNA, the CDR3 is TGTGCCAGTAGTGTACAGCGGAATCAGCCCCAGCATTTT.

This clone was recorded a few times. The chain joins TRBV28 to TRBJ1-1; 7 positions agree with TRBD1. J gave up 5 bases and V 6 bases, and 24 bases lay outside the gene matches. Germline V lookup: CDR1 MDHEN, CDR2 SYDVKM. The CDR3 covers 19 residues. The CDR3 DNA reads TGTGCCAGCAGCCCCCGTCCGTCTTCAGGGGGATCTAGATGGACTGAAGCTTTCTTT. Translation gives CASSPRPSSGGSRWTEAFF.

This clone qualifies as medium-sized (0.01 to 0.1%). The J gene is TRBJ2-1, the V gene TRBV11-3, with TRBD2 matching over 10 bases. After removal of 6 bases from V and 5 bases from J, the junction contained 7 bases not matched to a gene. The length of the CDR3 is 15 residues. Germline lookup yields CDR1 SGHNT and CDR2 YENEEA. The CDR3 loop is CASRVLAGVDNEQFF. In nucleotides, the CDR3 is TGTGCCAGCAGGGTGCTAGCGGGAGTGGACAATGAGCAGTTCTTC.

This clone was found many times. J is TRBJ2-5 and V is TRBV11-3, with no clear D. CDR1 and CDR2 from the germline V gene are SGHNT and YENEEA. The V end lost 4 bases, the J end lost 4 bases, and 16 bases lay between the germline ends. CDR3 length: 15 amino acids. The CDR3 coding sequence is TGTGCCAGCAGCTGGCGATTTGACCCGGGAGAGACCCAGTACTTC. This encodes CASSWRFDPGETQYF.

In its sample, this clone was seen a few times. This chain connects TRBV11-3 to TRBJ2-5, with TRBD2 matching over 13 bases. Germline CDR1 SGHNT, CDR2 YENEEA. This CDR3 is 16 amino acids long. V trimming: 5 bases; J trimming: 5 bases; junction bases outside the gene matches: 8. This chain's CDR3 is CASSPTSGGGSETQYF. CDR3 nucleotides: TGTGCCAGCAGCCCAACTAGCGGGGGGGGCTCGGAGACCCAGTACTTC.

This chain connects TRBV6-8 to TRBJ2-5; 10 nucleotides agree with TRBD1. The CDR3 consists of 15 residues. With V trimmed by 10 bases and J by 4 bases, 12 bases remained unmatched. Germline V gives CDR1 MNHGY, CDR2 SAAAGT. The CDR3 nucleotides are TGTGCCATCAAACAGGGACAGGGGAGCCGAGAGACCCAGTACTTC. Amino acids: CAIKQGQGSRETQYF.

This chain links TRBV28 with TRBJ1-2; a possible D gene is TRBD1 (6 bases). The V gene's germline CDR1 is MDHEN and CDR2 SYDVKM. The CDR3 sequence is 15 residues long. Trimming removed 6 bases from V and 0 bases from J, with 14 bases in between. As DNA, the CDR3 is TGTGCCAGCAGCCCAGGAGGGGACACTAACTATGGCTACACCTTC. This codes for CASSPGGDTNYGYTF.

This clone was seen only a few times. The V call is TRBV30, the J call TRBJ1-2, with 7 bases identical to TRBD1. CDR3 size: 15 residues. The J segment lost 1 base and the V segment lost 7 bases, leaving 12 bases of the junction unmatched. From germline, CDR1 is GTSNPN and CDR2 SVGIG (reference sequence). The CDR3 protein is CALTLTGQNNYGYTF. The CDR3 DNA reads as TGTGCCTTAACCCTGACGGGACAGAATAACTATGGCTACACCTTC.

This clone came up a few times. This chain uses TRBV11-3 with TRBJ2-4, with 7 bases lining up with TRBD2. Germline values: CDR1 SGHNT, CDR2 YENEEA. The length of the CDR3 is 16 residues. V gave up 1 base and J gave up 1 base; unmatched junction bases: 4. In nucleotides, the CDR3 is TGTGCCAGCAGCTTAGTTAGGGAGGGGGCCAAAAACATTCAGTACTTC. It is translated as CASSLVREGAKNIQYF.

The chain couples TRBV9 to TRBJ1-5; tentative D call: TRBD1 (5 bases). V was clipped by 0 bases and J by 7 bases, with 14 bases between them. The germline CDR1 and CDR2 sequences are SGDLS and YYNGEE. This CDR3 is built from 15 residues. CDR3 region: CASSVAGRSPQPQHF. The CDR3 DNA reads as TGTGCCAGCAGCGTAGCAGGGCGATCACCCCAGCCCCAGCATTTT.

V usage is TRBV12-5 and J usage is TRBJ1-1; TRBD1 might be the D (6 bases). Germline V gene lookup returns CDR1 LGHNT and CDR2 FRNRAP. V gave up 5 bases and J gave up 3 bases, with 16 bases separating them. This CDR3 has 15 amino acids. CDR3 sequence (DNA): TGTGCTAGTGGTCCACAAAACAGGGTGTACACTGAAGCTTTCTTT. It encodes CASGPQNRVYTEAFF.

This clone turned up a few times. The chain uses TRBV11-3 and TRBJ1-1; the D is unclear. The germline V gene encodes CDR1 SGHNT and CDR2 YENEEA. Trimming removed 3 bases from V and 0 bases from J, with 8 bases in between. The CDR3 consists of 14 residues. CDR3 DNA sequence: TGTGCCAGCAGCTTGTCACACTTGAACACTGAAGCTTTCTTT. Its translation is CASSLSHLNTEAFF.

A note on this clone: Germline is not matched at one junction end, which may reflect a read error. The chain recombines TRBV6-8 with TRBJ2-3; no clear D. The CDR3 runs 14 residues. The germline gives CDR1 MNHGY, CDR2 SAAAGT. CDR3 protein: CAISASVGADTQYF. DNA of the CDR3: TGTGCCATCAGTGCCTCTGTGGGCGCGGATACGCAGTATTTT.

This clone has just a few counts. The chain uses TRBV11-3 and TRBJ1-5; 9 bases align to TRBD1. The V gene's germline CDR1 is SGHNT and CDR2 YENEEA. Trimming removed 4 bases from V and 7 bases from J; junction bases left unmatched: 8. The CDR3 extends over 15 amino acids. CDR3 loop: CASSSRGQGGQPQHF. For the CDR3, the DNA is TGTGCCAGCAGCTCCAGGGGACAGGGAGGGCAGCCCCAGCATTTT.

By frequency in the sample, this clone is medium-sized (0.01 to 0.1%). This chain joins TRBV11-3 and TRBJ1-4; no clear D gene. Germline CDR1 SGHNT, CDR2 YENEEA. V lost 4 bases, J lost 8 bases, and 14 bases lay in between. The CDR3 totals 14 residues. The CDR3 reads CASSSYLDGEKLFF. The CDR3 region has the DNA TGTGCCAGCAGCTCCTATCTCGATGGCGAAAAACTGTTTTTT.

V is TRBV18 and J is TRBJ2-3; D ambiguous. Germline V gene lookup returns CDR1 KGHSH and CDR2 LQKENI. This CDR3 comprises 13 residues. V was trimmed by 6 bases and J by 4 bases, leaving 11 bases between them. The CDR3 sequence is CASSLSPPDTQYF. The CDR3 DNA reads TGTGCCAGCTCTCTTTCCCCCCCAGATACGCAGTATTTT.

The chain recombines TRBV12-5 with TRBJ1-1; D not certain. CDR1 is LGHNT and CDR2 is FRNRAP in the germline V gene. The CDR3 extends over 12 amino acids. Trimming removed 3 bases from V and 6 bases from J, with 8 bases in between. CDR3 region: CASGFAGSEAFF. The CDR3 coding sequence is TGTGCTAGTGGTTTCGCGGGATCTGAAGCTTTCTTT.

The chain employs TRBV9 and TRBJ2-3, with TRBD2 matching over 11 bases. CDR3 size: 16 residues. J gave up 8 bases and V 4 bases, and 12 bases lay outside the gene matches. From germline, CDR1 is SGDLS and CDR2 YYNGEE. The CDR3 region has the DNA TGTGCCAGCAGCCTGACTAGCGGGGACCCCAGGAGTACGCAGTATTTT. It is translated as CASSLTSGDPRSTQYF.

The CDR3 loop is CASGEQGGEAFF. DNA for the CDR3: TGTGCTAGTGGGGAACAGGGGGGTGAAGCTTTCTTT. The chain carries TRBV12-5 and TRBJ1-1, with 8 nucleotides matching TRBD1. V was clipped by 6 bases and J by 7 bases; unmatched bases: 4. There are 12 residues in the CDR3. CDR1 and CDR2 from the germline V gene are LGHNT and FRNRAP.

There are a few counts of this clone. This sequence joins TRBV6-8 and TRBJ2-3; D gene unclear. V dropped 8 bases and J dropped 0 bases, with 9 bases sitting between them. Germline-derived CDR1 and CDR2 are MNHGY and SAAAGT. This CDR3 region has 13 residues. The CDR3 protein is CASSAISTDTQYF. In nucleotides, the CDR3 is TGTGCCAGCTCCGCAATCAGCACAGATACGCAGTATTTT.

The sample holds many counts of this clone. V is TRBV11-3 and J is TRBJ2-4; 11 positions match TRBD1. The CDR3 has 14 residues. Germline V gene sequence: CDR1 SGHNT, CDR2 YENEEA. The J segment lost 7 bases and the V segment lost 4 bases, leaving 3 bases of the junction unmatched. The chain's CDR3 is CASSWTGGGNIQYF. In DNA form, the CDR3 reads TGTGCCAGCAGCTGGACAGGGGGCGGGAACATTCAGTACTTC.

This chain links TRBV19 with TRBJ2-3; D not certain. V gave up 8 bases and J gave up 0 bases, with 9 bases separating them. The CDR3 is 13 residues long. CDR1 and CDR2 (germline): LNHDA, SQIVND (reference sequence). DNA for the CDR3: TGTGCCAGTGAGACAACAAGCACAGATACGCAGTATTTT. Translation: CASETTSTDTQYF.

This clone is classed as medium-sized. The chain combines TRBV11-3 with TRBJ2-5, with TRBD1 matching 10 bases. CDR3 size: 16 residues. Per germline, CDR1 SGHNT and CDR2 YENEEA. The V segment lost 8 bases and the J segment 3 bases; nucleotides outside the gene matches: 12. CDR3 amino acids: CASLLGRGTGEETQYF. CDR3 DNA sequence: TGTGCCAGCCTCCTCGGCCGGGGGACAGGGGAAGAGACCCAGTACTTC. The variable domain in full, with the rest retrieved from reference TRBV11-3 and TRBJ2-5, is EAGVVQSPRYKIIEKKQPVAFWCNPISGHNTLYWYLQNLGQGPELLIRYENEEAVDDSQLPKDRFSAERLKGVDSTLKIQPAELGDSAVYLCASLLGRGTGEETQYFGPGTRLLVL.

In this sample, this clone turned up many times. This chain's CDR3 is CASSQDGANTEAFF. The CDR3 DNA reads TGCGCCAGCAGCCAAGATGGGGCGAACACTGAAGCTTTCTTT. The V gene is TRBV4-1, the J gene TRBJ1-1; the D gene is possibly TRBD1 (5 bases). V shed 0 bases and J shed 1 base, with 6 bases lying between them. The CDR3 is 14 amino acids. From germline, CDR1 is MGHRA and CDR2 YSYEKL.

The genes are TRBV28 and TRBJ1-5; tentative D call: TRBD1 (5 bases). Looked up from germline, CDR1 is MDHEN and CDR2 is SYDVKM. CDR3 size: 15 residues. V lost 6 bases to trimming and J lost 3 bases, with 15 bases between them. The CDR3, as DNA: TGTGCCAGCAGACCCTACGGGACGATCAATCAGCCCCAGCATTTT. This sequence encodes CASRPYGTINQPQHF.

The chain carries TRBV28 and TRBJ1-1, with unresolved D. CDR3 length: 13 residues. With 7 bases removed from V and 1 base from J, the gap between germline ends came to 10 bases. Germline V gene sequence: CDR1 MDHEN, CDR2 SYDVKM. The CDR3 nucleotides read TGTGCCAGCACCCCTCCGGGGAACACTGAAGCTTTCTTT. Its protein is CASTPPGNTEAFF.

The V and J genes are TRBV29-1 and TRBJ2-7; D remains ambiguous. The CDR3 runs 12 residues. The V and J ends lost 7 bases and 0 bases respectively, with 10 bases between them. From germline, CDR1 is SQVTM and CDR2 ANQGSEA. Here the CDR3 DNA reads TGCAGCGCCCGGGTGAGCTCCTACGAGCAGTACTTC. Its protein is CSARVSSYEQYF.

The gene calls are TRBV29-1 and TRBJ2-2, with a tentative D call TRBD1 (5 bases). Looked up from germline, CDR1 is SQVTM and CDR2 is ANQGSEA. The CDR3 contains 13 residues. V shed 6 bases and J shed 1 base, with 9 bases lying between them. This CDR3 is CSVGRKNTGELFF. CDR3 sequence (DNA): TGCAGCGTGGGGCGGAAGAACACCGGGGAGCTGTTTTTT.

This clone is judged medium-sized. V and J are TRBV11-3 and TRBJ1-1; weak D call: TRBD1 (5 bases). Germline V gene sequence: CDR1 SGHNT, CDR2 YENEEA. With 5 bases removed from V and 2 bases from J, the gap between germline ends came to 12 bases. This CDR3 spans 14 amino acids. The CDR3 here is CASSPGDSNTEAFF. As DNA, the CDR3 is TGTGCCAGCAGCCCCGGAGACAGTAACACTGAAGCTTTCTTT.